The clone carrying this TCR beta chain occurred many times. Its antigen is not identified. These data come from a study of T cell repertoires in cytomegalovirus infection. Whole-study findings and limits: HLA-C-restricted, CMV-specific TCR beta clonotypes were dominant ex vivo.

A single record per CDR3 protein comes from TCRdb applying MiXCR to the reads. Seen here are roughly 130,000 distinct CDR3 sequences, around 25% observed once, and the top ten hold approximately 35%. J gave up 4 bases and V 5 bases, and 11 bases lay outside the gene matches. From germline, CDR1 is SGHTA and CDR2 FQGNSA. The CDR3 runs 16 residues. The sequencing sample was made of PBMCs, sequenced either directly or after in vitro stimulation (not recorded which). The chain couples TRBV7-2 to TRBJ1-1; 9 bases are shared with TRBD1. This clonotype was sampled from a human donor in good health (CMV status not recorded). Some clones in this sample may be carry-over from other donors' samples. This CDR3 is CASSRPTGGGGTEAFF. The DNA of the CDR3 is TGTGCCAGCAGCAGACCAACAGGGGGCGGGGGCACTGAAGCTTTCTTT.